Presented here are 19 T cell receptor beta chains from one specimen sequenced in a study of shared T cell receptors in the human thymus. The table came from immunoSEQ multiplex PCR; TCRdb's copy has only in-frame clones and leaves some out. The repertoire has 700,000 or so clones, 80% to 90% of them found once; the top ten carry around 0.01%. This sample was also put to use in a study of human thymus T cells.

Specimen: thymocytes. The receptors stem from a girl in the first two years of life with a congenital heart defect.

The J gene is TRBJ1-5, the V gene TRBV5-8; TRBD1 might be the D (6 bases). Germline CDR1 and CDR2: SGHTS and YDEGEE. Trimming left V 2 bases short and J 5 bases short, with 11 bases between. The CDR3 spans 14 residues. The CDR3 loop reads CASSFLEGDQPQHF. The CDR3 DNA is TGTGCCAGCAGCTTCCTTGAGGGGGATCAGCCCCAGCATTTT.

This clone was counted once. Distinct nucleotide sequences in the sample also encode this CDR3. This chain links TRBV27 with TRBJ2-1; D not resolved. CDR1 is MNHEY and CDR2 is SMNVEV in the germline V gene (reference sequence). The CDR3 consists of 15 residues. V was trimmed by 4 bases and J by 0 bases, leaving 10 bases between them. DNA for the CDR3: TGTGCCAGCAGTTCAAGACTTAGCTCCTACAATGAGCAGTTCTTC. Its translation: CASSSRLSSYNEQFF.

This clone was seen only a few times. The V and J genes are TRBV6-1 and TRBJ1-4; TRBD1 matches at 11 bases. Germline CDR1 is MNHNS and CDR2 is SASEGT. This CDR3 is 15 amino acids long. The J segment lost 6 bases and the V segment lost 2 bases, leaving 2 bases of the junction unmatched. The CDR3 DNA follows: TGTGCCAGCAGTGAAACGGACAGGGGGCATGAAAAACTGTTTTTT. It is translated as CASSETDRGHEKLFF.

The chain employs TRBV5-1 and TRBJ1-5; TRBD1 matches 7 bases. CDR3 length: 14 amino acids. Germline CDR1 reads SGHRS; CDR2 reads YFSETQ. Trimming cost V 3 bases and J 3 bases; bases outside gene matches: 3. The CDR3 DNA follows: TGCGCCAGCAGCTATGGACAGGACAATCAGCCCCAGCATTTT. Its protein product is CASSYGQDNQPQHF.

The genes are TRBV25-1 and TRBJ2-7; the D gene is possibly TRBD2 (7 bases). Germline CDR1 MGHDK, CDR2 SYGVNS. Trimming removed 1 base from V and 7 bases from J, with 17 bases in between. This CDR3 has 15 residues. The CDR3 coding sequence is TGTGCCAGCAGTGAATCAGGAGGCAGGGGAGGGGAGCAGTACTTC. Amino acid sequence: CASSESGGRGGEQYF.

The chain joins TRBV5-1 to TRBJ2-5; D ambiguous. The V gene's germline CDR1 is SGHRS and CDR2 YFSETQ. V lost 1 base and J 1 base, leaving 14 bases between the germline ends. This CDR3 region has 16 residues. CDR3 sequence: CASSLLPRAFQETQYF. Here the CDR3 DNA reads TGCGCCAGCAGCTTGCTGCCAAGAGCCTTCCAAGAGACCCAGTACTTC. Full variable domain (outside the CDR3, taken from reference TRBV5-1 and TRBJ2-5): KAGVTQTPRYLIKTRGQQVTLSCSPISGHRSVSWYQQTPGQGLQFLFEYFSETQRNKGNFPGRFSGRQFSNSRSEMNVSTLELGDSALYLCASSLLPRAFQETQYFGPGTRLLVL.

The rearrangement joins TRBV4-3 to TRBJ2-3; unclear D gene. Germline V gene data show CDR1 as LGHNA and CDR2 as YSLEER. Between the trimmed V and J ends, which lost 0 bases and 3 bases, there was a span of 16 bases. This CDR3 region has 17 residues. The CDR3 DNA reads as TGCGCCAGCAGCCAAGATCGGTTTCCGAAACTAACAGATACGCAGTATTTT. Translation gives CASSQDRFPKLTDTQYF.

The genes are TRBV5-1 and TRBJ1-1; a possible D gene is TRBD1 (5 bases). The CDR3 covers 17 residues. V was shortened by 1 base and J by 5 bases, with 21 bases between the two germline ends. Germline values: CDR1 SGHRS, CDR2 YFSETQ. The CDR3 spells CASSLLAPGGGGTEAFF. The CDR3 DNA sequence: TGCGCCAGCAGCTTGCTGGCCCCCGGTGGGGGAGGTACTGAAGCTTTCTTT.

The genes are TRBV5-1 and TRBJ2-7, with D tentatively TRBD1 (6 bases). V was trimmed by 4 bases and J by 5 bases, leaving 25 bases between them. This CDR3 is built from 17 residues. CDR1 and CDR2 from the germline V gene are SGHRS and YFSETQ. The DNA for the CDR3 is TGCGCCAGCAGCCCCGTCCAGGACGGGACATTGTTCGACGAGCAGTACTTC. Translating it yields CASSPVQDGTLFDEQYF.

This chain uses TRBV5-1 with TRBJ2-1, with 9 bases fitting TRBD2. Germline CDR1 reads SGHRS; CDR2 reads YFSETQ. The CDR3 is made up of 18 amino acids. V lost 4 bases, J lost 3 bases, and 14 bases stayed unmatched. CDR3 loop: CASSHHNSGGGVYNEQFF. CDR3 DNA sequence: TGCGCCAGCAGCCACCATAATAGCGGGGGTGGCGTCTACAATGAGCAGTTCTTC.

The genes are TRBV6-5 and TRBJ2-5, with 11 bases aligning to TRBD2. The CDR3 has 15 amino acids. The germline gives CDR1 MNHEY, CDR2 SVGAGI. Trimming cost V 6 bases and J 4 bases; bases outside gene matches: 7. CDR3 loop: CASRHSGGASETQYF. The CDR3 region has the DNA TGTGCCAGCAGACATAGCGGGGGGGCCTCAGAGACCCAGTACTTC.

The V gene is TRBV2, the J gene TRBJ1-1; 10 nucleotides agree with TRBD1. This CDR3 comprises 15 residues. The V gene's germline CDR1 is SNHLY and CDR2 FYNNEI. J lost 7 bases, V lost 3 bases, and 8 bases had no gene match. The chain's CDR3 is CASSDDRGLGHEAFF. CDR3 bases: TGTGCCAGCAGTGACGACAGGGGGCTCGGCCATGAAGCTTTCTTT.

CDR3 bases: TGTGCCAGTAGTACCAGGGACAGACTCCTGTACAATGAGCAGTTCTTC. Translating gives CASSTRDRLLYNEQFF. The chain uses TRBV19 and TRBJ2-1, with TRBD1 matching 7 bases. This CDR3 is 16 amino acids long. The trim removed 4 bases at V and 4 bases at J, leaving 10 bases unmatched. Germline loops: CDR1 LNHDA, CDR2 SQIVND (reference sequence).

The V gene is TRBV19, the J gene TRBJ1-1; possible D gene TRBD1, 6 bases. The CDR3 has 16 residues. V was shortened by 10 bases and J by 3 bases, with 24 bases between the two germline ends. The germline gives CDR1 LNHDA, CDR2 SQIVND (reference sequence). CDR3 coding DNA: TGTGCCACCAGGGGACGGGGTTGGGGTTCGGACACTGAAGCTTTCTTT. Translated, it gives CATRGRGWGSDTEAFF.

This clone was counted only a few times. The chain recombines TRBV27 with TRBJ2-1; 15 bases match TRBD2. Germline CDR1 is MNHEY and CDR2 is SMNVEV (reference sequence). The trim removed 9 bases at V and 8 bases at J, leaving 8 bases unmatched. The CDR3 runs 15 residues. DNA for the CDR3: TGTGCCAGTGGACTAGCGGGGGGGCGTTTACATGAGCAGTTCTTC. Protein product: CASGLAGGRLHEQFF.

This chain links TRBV15 with TRBJ2-3; TRBD2 aligns across 8 bases. V shed 0 bases, J shed 2 bases, and the junction held 7 bases outside the gene matches. The CDR3 is 17 amino acids. The germline V gene encodes CDR1 LNHNV and CDR2 YYDKDF (reference sequence). CDR3 DNA: TGTGCCACCAGCAGAGATCTAGTAGCGGGACTCACAGATACGCAGTATTTT. Translation: CATSRDLVAGLTDTQYF.

This clone was picked up a small number of times. The V and J genes are TRBV11-1 and TRBJ1-1, with a possible D match to TRBD1 (6 bases). From germline, CDR1 is SGHAT and CDR2 FQDESV (reference sequence). CDR3 length: 16 amino acids. Trimming removed 4 bases from V and 1 base from J, with 16 bases in between. CDR3 region: CASSWLSGGENTEAFF. The CDR3 DNA follows: TGTGCCAGCAGCTGGCTGTCGGGGGGCGAGAACACTGAAGCTTTCTTT.

This clone appeared a few times. The chain employs TRBV5-6 and TRBJ1-1; the D is unclear. Looked up from germline, CDR1 is SGHDT and CDR2 is YYEEEE. Trimming cost V 5 bases and J 1 base, with 12 bases left between them. The CDR3 has 14 residues. The CDR3 spells CASRRGPPNTEAFF. CDR3 DNA: TGTGCCAGCAGACGGGGTCCGCCGAACACTGAAGCTTTCTTT.

The rearrangement links TRBV7-6 to TRBJ2-3; TRBD1 agrees at 11 bases. The junction had 7 bases not matched to a gene; V was cut back by 5 bases and J by 3 bases. Germline V gene sequence: CDR1 SGHVS, CDR2 FNYEAQ. The CDR3 is 16 amino acids. CDR3 loop: CASSPDRGRGTDTQYF. The CDR3 DNA sequence: TGTGCCAGCAGCCCGGACAGGGGGCGCGGTACAGATACGCAGTATTTT. The full variable domain, its missing parts supplied by reference TRBV7-6 and TRBJ2-3, is GAGVSQSPRYKVTKRGQDVALRCDPISGHVSLYWYRQALGQGPEFLTYFNYEAQQDKSGLPNDRFSAERPEGSISTLTIQRTEQRDSAMYRCASSPDRGRGTDTQYFGPGTRLTVL.